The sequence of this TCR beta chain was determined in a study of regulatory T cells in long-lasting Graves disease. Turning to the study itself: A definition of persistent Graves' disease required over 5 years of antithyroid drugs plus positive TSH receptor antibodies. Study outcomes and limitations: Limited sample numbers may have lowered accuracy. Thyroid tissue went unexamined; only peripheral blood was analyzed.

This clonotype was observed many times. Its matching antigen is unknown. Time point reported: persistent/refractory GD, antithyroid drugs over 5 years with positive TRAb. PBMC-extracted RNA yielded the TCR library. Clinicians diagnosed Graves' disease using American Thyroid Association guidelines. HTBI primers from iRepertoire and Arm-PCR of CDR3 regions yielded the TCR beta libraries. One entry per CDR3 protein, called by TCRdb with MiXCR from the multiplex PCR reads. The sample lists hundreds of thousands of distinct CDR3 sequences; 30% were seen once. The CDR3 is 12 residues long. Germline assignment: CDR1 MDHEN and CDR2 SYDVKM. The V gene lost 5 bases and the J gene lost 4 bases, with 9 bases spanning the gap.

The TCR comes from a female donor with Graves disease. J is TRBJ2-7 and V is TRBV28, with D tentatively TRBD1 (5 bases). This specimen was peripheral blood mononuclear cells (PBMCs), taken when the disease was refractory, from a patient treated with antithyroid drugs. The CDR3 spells CASSTNRYEQYF. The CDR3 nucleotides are TGTGCCAGCAGTACCAACAGGTACGAGCAGTACTTC.